This T cell receptor (beta chain) was documented in a study of blood T cell repertoires in COVID-19. Study information: Specimens from acute and convalescent COVID-19 originated in the United States, Italy and Spain. PBMCs, B-cell-depleted T cells, or T cells were the source of the cDNA or gDNA that made up the material.

Authors' data handling: Counts of nucleated cells, estimated from reference gene primer amplification, were obtained. Sequencing used immunoSEQ multiplex PCR; TCRdb keeps in-frame clones, though not all of them. That table gives V, J and clone size, and the DNA gave D and trimming. Among tens of thousands of clones listed, about 77% were seen once. V dropped 6 bases and J dropped 1 base, with 15 bases sitting between them. Germline V gene sequence: CDR1 LNHDA, CDR2 SQIVND (reference sequence). This CDR3 is built from 15 residues. This clone was detected once. This receptor was obtained from a human donor in a cohort sampled during active COVID-19. The V call is TRBV19, the J call TRBJ2-5, with a tentative D call TRBD2 (6 bases). The specimen sequenced was peripheral blood. The DNA of the CDR3 is TGTGCCAGTAGCGGAGAGGCGGGAATCCAAGAGACCCAGTACTTC. The encoded protein is CASSGEAGIQETQYF. Filled out from reference TRBV19 and TRBJ2-5, the complete variable domain reads DGGITQSPKYLFRKEGQNVTLSCEQNLNHDAMYWYRQDPGQGLRLIYYSQIVNDFQKGDIAEGYSVSREKKESFPLTVTSAQKNPTAFYLCASSGEAGIQETQYFGPGTRLLVL.